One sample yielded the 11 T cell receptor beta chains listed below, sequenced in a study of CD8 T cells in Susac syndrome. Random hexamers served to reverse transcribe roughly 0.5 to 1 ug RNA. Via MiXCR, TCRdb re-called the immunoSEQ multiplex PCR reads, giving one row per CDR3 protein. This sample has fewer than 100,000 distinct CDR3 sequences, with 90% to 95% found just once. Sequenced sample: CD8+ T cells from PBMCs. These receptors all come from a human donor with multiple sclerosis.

This CDR3 reads CASSRGPLNTGELFF. For the CDR3, the DNA is TGTGCCAGCAGCAGGGGACCTCTGAACACCGGGGAGCTGTTTTTT. The J gene is TRBJ2-2, the V gene TRBV11-2, with D perhaps assigned TRBD1 or TRBD2 (5 bases each). CDR3 length equals 15 residues. CDR1 SGHAT and CDR2 FQNNGV come from the germline V gene. The V gene lost 5 bases and the J gene lost 1 base, with 11 bases spanning the gap.

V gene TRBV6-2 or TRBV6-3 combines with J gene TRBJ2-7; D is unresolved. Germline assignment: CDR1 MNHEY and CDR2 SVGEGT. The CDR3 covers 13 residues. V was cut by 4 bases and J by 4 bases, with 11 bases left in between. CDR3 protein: CASSWANAYEQYF. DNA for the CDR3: TGTGCCAGCAGTTGGGCCAACGCGTACGAGCAGTACTTC.

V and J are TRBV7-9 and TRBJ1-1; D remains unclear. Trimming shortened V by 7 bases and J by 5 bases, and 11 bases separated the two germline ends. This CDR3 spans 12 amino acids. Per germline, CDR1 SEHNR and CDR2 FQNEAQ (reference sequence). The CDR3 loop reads CASNPGGTEAFF. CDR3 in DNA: TGTGCCAGCAACCCAGGAGGGACTGAAGCTTTCTTT.

As DNA, the CDR3 is TGCGCCAGCAGTGGGCGGTCGAACACTGAAGCTTTCTTT. This gives the protein CASSGRSNTEAFF. This chain joins TRBV10-2 and TRBJ1-1; no clear D gene. CDR3 size: 13 residues. V lost 4 bases to trimming and J lost 1 base, with 7 bases between them. CDR1 WSHSY and CDR2 SAAADI come from the germline V gene.

CDR3 in amino acids: CASRGDQETQYF. The CDR3 DNA reads as TGTGCCAGCAGGGGGGACCAAGAGACCCAGTACTTC. The chain combines TRBV7-9 with TRBJ2-5; D may match TRBD1 or TRBD2 (5 bases each). Trimming cost V 6 bases and J 0 bases, with 5 bases left between them. CDR1 SEHNR and CDR2 FQNEAQ come from the germline V gene (reference sequence). The CDR3 is 12 amino acids.

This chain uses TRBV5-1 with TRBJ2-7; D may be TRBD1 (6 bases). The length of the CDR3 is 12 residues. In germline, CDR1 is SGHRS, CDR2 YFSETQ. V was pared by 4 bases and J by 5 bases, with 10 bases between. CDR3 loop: CASSTGINEQYF. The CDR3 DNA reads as TGCGCCAGCAGCACAGGGATCAACGAGCAGTACTTC.

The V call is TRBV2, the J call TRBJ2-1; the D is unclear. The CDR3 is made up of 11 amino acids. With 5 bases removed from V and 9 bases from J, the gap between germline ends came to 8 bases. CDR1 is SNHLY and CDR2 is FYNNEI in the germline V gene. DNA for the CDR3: TGTGCCAGCAGTTGGGTGGGTGAGCAGTTCTTC. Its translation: CASSWVGEQFF.

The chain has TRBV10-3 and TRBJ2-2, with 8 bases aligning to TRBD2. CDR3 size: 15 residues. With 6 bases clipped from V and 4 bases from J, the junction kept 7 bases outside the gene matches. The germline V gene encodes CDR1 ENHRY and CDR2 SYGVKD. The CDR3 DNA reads TGTGCCATCAGCAAAGCGGGGGACCGCACCGGGGAGCTGTTTTTT. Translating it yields CAISKAGDRTGELFF.

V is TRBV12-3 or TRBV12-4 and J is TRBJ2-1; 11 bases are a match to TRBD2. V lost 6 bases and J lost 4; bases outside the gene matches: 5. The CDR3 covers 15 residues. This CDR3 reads CASRLGTSGYNEQFF. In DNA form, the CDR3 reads TGTGCCAGCAGGCTAGGGACTAGCGGTTACAATGAGCAGTTCTTC.

This CDR3 reads CSARDGKERNTEAFF. Written as DNA, the CDR3 is TGCAGTGCTAGAGACGGGAAGGAGAGGAACACTGAAGCTTTCTTT. The gene calls are TRBV20-1 and TRBJ1-1; no firm D call. Germline CDR1 and CDR2: DFQATT and SNEGSKA (reference sequence). V shed 0 bases and J shed 1 base, with 12 bases lying between them. This CDR3 region has 15 residues.

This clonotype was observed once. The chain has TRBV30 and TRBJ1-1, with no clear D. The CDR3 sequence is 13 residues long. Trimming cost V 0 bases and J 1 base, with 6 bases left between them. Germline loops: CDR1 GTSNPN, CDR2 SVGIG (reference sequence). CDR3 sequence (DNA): TGTGCCTGGAGTGTATACCAGAACACTGAAGCTTTCTTT. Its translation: CAWSVYQNTEAFF. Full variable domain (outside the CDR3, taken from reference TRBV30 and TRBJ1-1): SQTIHQWPATLVQPVGSPLSLECTVEGTSNPNLYWYRQAAGRGLQLLFYSVGIGQISSEVPQNLSASRPQDRQFILSSKKLLLSDSGFYLCAWSVYQNTEAFFGQGTRLTVV.